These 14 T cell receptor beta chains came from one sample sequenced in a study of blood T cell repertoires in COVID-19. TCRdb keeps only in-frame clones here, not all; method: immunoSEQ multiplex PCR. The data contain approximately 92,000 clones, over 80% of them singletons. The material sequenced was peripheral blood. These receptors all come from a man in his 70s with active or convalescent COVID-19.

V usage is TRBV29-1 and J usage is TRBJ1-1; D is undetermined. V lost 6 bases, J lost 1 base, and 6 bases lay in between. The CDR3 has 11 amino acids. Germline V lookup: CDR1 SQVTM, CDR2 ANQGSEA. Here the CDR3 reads CSVNRNTEAFF. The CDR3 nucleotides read TGCAGCGTCAACAGGAACACTGAAGCTTTCTTT.

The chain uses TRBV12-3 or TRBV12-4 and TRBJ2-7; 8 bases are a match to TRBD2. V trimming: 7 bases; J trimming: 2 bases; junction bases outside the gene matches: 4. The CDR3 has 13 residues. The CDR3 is CASKAGGTYEQYF. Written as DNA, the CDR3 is TGTGCCAGCAAGGCGGGGGGCACCTACGAGCAGTACTTC.

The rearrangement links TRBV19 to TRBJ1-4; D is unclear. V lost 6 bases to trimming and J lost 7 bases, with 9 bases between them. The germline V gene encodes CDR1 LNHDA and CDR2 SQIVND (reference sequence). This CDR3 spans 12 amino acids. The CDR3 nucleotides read TGTGCCAGTAGCGTCCCGTCTGAAAAACTGTTTTTT. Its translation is CASSVPSEKLFF.

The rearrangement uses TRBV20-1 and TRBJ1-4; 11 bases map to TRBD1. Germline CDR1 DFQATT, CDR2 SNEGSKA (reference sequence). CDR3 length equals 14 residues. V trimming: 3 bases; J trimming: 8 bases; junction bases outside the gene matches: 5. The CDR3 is CSASEGTGGEKLFF. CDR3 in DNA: TGCAGTGCTAGTGAAGGGACAGGGGGAGAAAAACTGTTTTTT.

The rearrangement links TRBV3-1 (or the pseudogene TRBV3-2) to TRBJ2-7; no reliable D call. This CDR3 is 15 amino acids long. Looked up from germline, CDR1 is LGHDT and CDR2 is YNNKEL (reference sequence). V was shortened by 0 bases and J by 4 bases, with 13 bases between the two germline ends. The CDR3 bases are TGTGCCAGCAGCCAAGACCATATGTGCGAGTACGAGCAGTACTTC. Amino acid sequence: CASSQDHMCEYEQYF.

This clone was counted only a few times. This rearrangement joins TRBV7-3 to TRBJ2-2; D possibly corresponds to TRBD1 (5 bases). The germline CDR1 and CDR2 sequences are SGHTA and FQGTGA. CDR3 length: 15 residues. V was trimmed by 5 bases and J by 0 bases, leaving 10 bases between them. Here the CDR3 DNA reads TGTGCCAGCAGCACCCAGGGATCGAACACCGGGGAGCTGTTTTTT. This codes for CASSTQGSNTGELFF.

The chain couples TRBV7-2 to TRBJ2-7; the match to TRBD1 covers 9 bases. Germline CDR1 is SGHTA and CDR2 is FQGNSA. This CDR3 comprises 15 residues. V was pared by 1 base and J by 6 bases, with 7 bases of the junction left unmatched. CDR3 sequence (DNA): TGTGCCAGCAGCTTAGTTGGGACAGGGCTGGCCGAGCAGTACTTC. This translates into CASSLVGTGLAEQYF. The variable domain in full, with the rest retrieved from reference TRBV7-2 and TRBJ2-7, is GAGVSQSPSNKVTEKGKDVELRCDPISGHTALYWYRQSLGQGLEFLIYFQGNSAPDKSGLPSDRFSAERTGGSVSTLTIQRTQQEDSAVYLCASSLVGTGLAEQYFGPGTRLTVT.

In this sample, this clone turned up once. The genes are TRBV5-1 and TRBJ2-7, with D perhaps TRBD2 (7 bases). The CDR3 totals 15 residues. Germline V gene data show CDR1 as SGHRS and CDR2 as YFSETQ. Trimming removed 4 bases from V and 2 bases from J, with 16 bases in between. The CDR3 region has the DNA TGCGCCAGCAGCCCGAGGGAGGGGGGCCCCTACGAGCAGTACTTC. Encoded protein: CASSPREGGPYEQYF.

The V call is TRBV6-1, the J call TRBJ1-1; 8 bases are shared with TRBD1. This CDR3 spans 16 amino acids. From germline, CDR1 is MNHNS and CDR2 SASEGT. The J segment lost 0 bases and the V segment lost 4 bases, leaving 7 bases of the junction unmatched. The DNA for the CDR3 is TGTGCCAGCAGTGCCCGGGACAGGTTCATGAACACTGAAGCTTTCTTT. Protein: CASSARDRFMNTEAFF.

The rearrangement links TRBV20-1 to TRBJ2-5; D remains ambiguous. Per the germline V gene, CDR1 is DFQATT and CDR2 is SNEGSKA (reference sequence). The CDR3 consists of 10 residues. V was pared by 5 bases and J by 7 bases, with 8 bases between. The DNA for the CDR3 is TGCAGTGCTTCCCCAGGGACCCAGTACTTC. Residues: CSASPGTQYF.

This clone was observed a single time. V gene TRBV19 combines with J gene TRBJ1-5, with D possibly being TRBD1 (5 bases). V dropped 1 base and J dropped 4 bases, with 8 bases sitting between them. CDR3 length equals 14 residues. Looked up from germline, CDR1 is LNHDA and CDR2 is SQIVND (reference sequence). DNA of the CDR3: TGTGCCAGTAGTATAGGACAGCGTAATCAGCCCCAGCATTTT. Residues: CASSIGQRNQPQHF.

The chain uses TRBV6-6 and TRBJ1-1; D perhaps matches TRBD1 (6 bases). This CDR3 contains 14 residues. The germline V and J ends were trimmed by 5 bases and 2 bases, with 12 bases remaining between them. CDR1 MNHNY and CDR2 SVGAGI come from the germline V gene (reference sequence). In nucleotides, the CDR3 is TGTGCCAGCAGTACCGGGACAATAAACACTGAAGCTTTCTTT. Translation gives CASSTGTINTEAFF.

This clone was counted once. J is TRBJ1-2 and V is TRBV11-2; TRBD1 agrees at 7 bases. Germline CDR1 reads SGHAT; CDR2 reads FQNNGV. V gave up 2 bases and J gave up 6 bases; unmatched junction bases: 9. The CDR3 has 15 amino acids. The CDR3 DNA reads TGTGCCAGCAGCTTATCGGACAGGACGGCGAATGGCTACACCTTC. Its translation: CASSLSDRTANGYTF. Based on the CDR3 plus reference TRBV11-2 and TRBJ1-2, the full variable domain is EAGVAQSPRYKIIEKRQSVAFWCNPISGHATLYWYQQILGQGPKLLIQFQNNGVVDDSQLPKDRFSAERLKGVDSTLKIQPAKLEDSAVYLCASSLSDRTANGYTFGSGTRLTVV.

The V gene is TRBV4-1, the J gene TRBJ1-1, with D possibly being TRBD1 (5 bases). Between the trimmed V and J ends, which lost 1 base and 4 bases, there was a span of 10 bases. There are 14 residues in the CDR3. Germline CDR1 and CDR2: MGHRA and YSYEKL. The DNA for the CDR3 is TGCGCCAGCAGCCAAGTTCAGGGAGGCACTGAAGCTTTCTTT. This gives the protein CASSQVQGGTEAFF.